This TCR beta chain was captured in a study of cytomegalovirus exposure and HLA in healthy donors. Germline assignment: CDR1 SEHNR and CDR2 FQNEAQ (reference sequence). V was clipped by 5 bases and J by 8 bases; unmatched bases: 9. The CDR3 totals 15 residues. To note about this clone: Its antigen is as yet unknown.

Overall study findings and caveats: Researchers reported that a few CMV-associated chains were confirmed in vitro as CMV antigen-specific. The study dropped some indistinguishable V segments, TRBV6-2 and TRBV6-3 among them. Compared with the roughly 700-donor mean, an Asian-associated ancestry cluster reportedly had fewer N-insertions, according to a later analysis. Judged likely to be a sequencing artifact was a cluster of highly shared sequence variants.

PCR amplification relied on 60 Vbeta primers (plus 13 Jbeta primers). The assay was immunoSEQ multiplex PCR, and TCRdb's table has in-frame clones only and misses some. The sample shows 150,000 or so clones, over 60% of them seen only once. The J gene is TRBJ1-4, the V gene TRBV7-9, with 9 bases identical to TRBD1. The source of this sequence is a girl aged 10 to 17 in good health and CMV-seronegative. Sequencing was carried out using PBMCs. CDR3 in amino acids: CASSPRTGDNEKLFF. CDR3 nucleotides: TGTGCCAGCAGCCCTAGGACAGGGGATAACGAAAAACTGTTTTTT.